Listed below are T cell receptor beta chains from one sample, sequenced in a study of T cell responses to AZD1222 COVID-19 vaccine. TCRdb's copy holds only in-frame clones and misses some; the assay was immunoSEQ multiplex PCR. This sample carries roughly 250,000 clones, more than 80% of them seen once, and the ten largest clones take about 0.5%. The sample in question was peripheral blood, obtained on day 0 of AZD1222 vaccination. Receptors were obtained from an adult in good health. The CDR3 runs from the conserved cysteine through the conserved F or W. A D gene is named only where the DNA matches it firmly. Size tells how often a clone was seen (once, few, many) or the class of an expanded clone, and some rows leave it out.

>TRBV19|NA|few|TRBJ2-2
CASRWGRGDSNTGELFF
TGTGCCAGTAGGTGGGGGAGAGGGGACTCGAACACCGGGGAGCTGTTTTTT
>TRBV4-2|NA|NA|TRBJ1-4
CASSGSSEEKLFF
TGTGCCAGCAGCGGAAGTTCCGAGGAAAAACTGTTTTTT
>TRBV21-1|NA|NA|TRBJ1-4
CARPPIRNEKLFF
TGTGCCCGGCCCCCGATCCGAAATGAAAAACTGTTTTTT
>TRBV3-1/TRBV3-2|NA|NA|TRBJ1-2
CASSQENQLGYTF
TGTGCCAGCAGCCAAGAAAACCAGCTGGGCTACACCTTC
>TRBV28|NA|NA|TRBJ2-3
CASSLADTQYF
TGTGCCAGCAGTTTAGCGGATACGCAGTATTTT
>TRBV5-1|NA|NA|TRBJ2-3
CASSSSKRSSTDTQYF
TGCGCCAGCAGCTCCTCAAAGCGGTCTAGCACAGATACGCAGTATTTT
>TRBV7-9|NA|once|TRBJ2-1
CASSQWGGGSTYNEQFF
TGTGCCAGCAGCCAATGGGGAGGGGGATCAACCTACAATGAGCAGTTCTTC
>TRBV28|NA|NA|TRBJ1-5
CASSWAEGTYGNQPQHF
TGTGCCAGCAGTTGGGCCGAGGGGACCTATGGCAATCAGCCCCAGCATTTT
>TRBV3-1/TRBV3-2|TRBD1|NA|TRBJ1-5
CASSPLQGQPQHF
TGTGCCAGCAGCCCCCTACAGGGGCAGCCCCAGCATTTT
>TRBV30|NA|once|TRBJ1-5
CAWAGEFSNQPQHF
TGTGCCTGGGCGGGCGAATTTAGCAATCAGCCCCAGCATTTT
>TRBV5-5|NA|NA|TRBJ2-3
CASSLPGVSTDTQYF
TGTGCCAGCAGCTTGCCGGGAGTTAGCACAGATACGCAGTATTTT
>TRBV18|NA|NA|TRBJ1-2
CASSPYTGLGSYTF
TGTGCCAGCTCACCATATACAGGTCTGGGGAGCTACACCTTC
>TRBV18|NA|NA|TRBJ1-1
CASSPRPGPEHTEAFF
TGTGCCAGCTCACCCCGTCCGGGACCTGAACACACTGAAGCTTTCTTT
>TRBV11-2|TRBD1|NA|TRBJ1-5
CASSTGTGGSQPQHF
TGTGCCAGCAGCACGGGGACAGGGGGGAGTCAGCCCCAGCATTTT
>TRBV7-9|TRBD1|NA|TRBJ1-2
CASSRQGTNPNYGYTF
TGTGCCAGCAGTCGACAGGGAACAAACCCCAACTATGGCTACACCTTC
>TRBV28|NA|once|TRBJ2-1
CASSSGTRGEQFF
TGTGCCAGCAGTTCCGGAACTAGAGGCGAGCAGTTCTTC
>TRBV9|NA|once|TRBJ2-2
CASSVEGGVNTGELFF
TGTGCCAGCAGCGTAGAGGGGGGCGTGAACACCGGGGAGCTGTTTTTT
>TRBV5-1|NA|once|TRBJ1-1
CASSLDGRPLQPEAFF
TGCGCCAGCAGCTTGGATGGCAGGCCCCTCCAACCTGAAGCTTTCTTT
>TRBV19|NA|NA|TRBJ1-5
CASHGGVNQPQHF
TGTGCCAGTCACGGAGGGGTTAATCAGCCCCAGCATTTT
>TRBV24-1|NA|NA|TRBJ2-1
CATRSEGGDEQFF
TGTGCCACCAGAAGCGAGGGCGGAGATGAGCAGTTCTTC
>TRBV6-6|TRBD1|NA|TRBJ1-1
CASSPPGQGTEAFF
TGTGCCAGCAGTCCCCCGGGACAGGGGACTGAAGCTTTCTTT
>TRBV4-1|TRBD2|NA|TRBJ2-2
CASRTGLAENTGELFF
TGCGCCAGCAGAACCGGACTAGCGGAGAACACCGGGGAGCTGTTTTTT
>TRBV25-1|NA|few|TRBJ1-1
CASSPGGDTEAFF
TGTGCCAGCAGTCCGGGGGGCGACACTGAAGCTTTCTTT
>TRBV11-2|NA|NA|TRBJ2-1
CASSGRRDYNEQFF
TGTGCCAGCAGCGGGCGTCGGGATTACAATGAGCAGTTCTTC
>TRBV7-9|NA|many|TRBJ1-1
CASSISGTEAFF
TGTGCCAGCAGCATATCTGGTACTGAAGCTTTCTTT
>TRBV19|TRBD2|NA|TRBJ2-5
CASSVPGLAGYQETQYF
TGTGCCAGTAGCGTTCCGGGACTAGCGGGGTACCAAGAGACCCAGTACTTC
>TRBV2|NA|NA|TRBJ1-2
CASSEGGYYGYTF
TGTGCCAGCAGTGAGGGTGGCTACTATGGCTACACCTTC
>TRBV28|NA|NA|TRBJ1-1
CASRPEGGRTEAFF
TGTGCCAGCAGACCGGAGGGGGGAAGGACTGAAGCTTTCTTT
>TRBV9|NA|NA|TRBJ2-7
CASSVDDRFAEQYF
TGTGCCAGCAGCGTAGACGACAGATTCGCCGAGCAGTACTTC
>TRBV9|NA|once|TRBJ2-2
CASSYRPNTGELFF
TGTGCCAGCAGCTACCGACCAAACACCGGGGAGCTGTTTTTT
>TRBV6-2/TRBV6-3|NA|once|TRBJ2-5
CASSLIGALVTQYF
TGTGCCAGCAGTTTAATTGGCGCGCTGGTGACCCAGTACTTC
>TRBV9|NA|once|TRBJ1-1
CASSPVGVNTEAFF
TGTGCCAGCAGCCCCGTGGGGGTGAACACTGAAGCTTTCTTT
>TRBV28|TRBD2|NA|TRBJ2-7
CASSLSGTSEVEQYF
TGTGCCAGCAGTTTATCCGGGACTAGCGAGGTGGAGCAGTACTTC
>TRBV25-1|NA|few|TRBJ2-3
CASSRSTDTQYF
TGTGCCAGCAGTCGTAGCACAGATACGCAGTATTTT
>TRBV6-2/TRBV6-3|NA|NA|TRBJ2-7
CASRPPGLYEQYF
TGTGCCAGCAGACCTCCCGGCCTCTACGAGCAGTACTTC
>TRBV24-1|NA|NA|TRBJ2-3
CATSVGTDTQYF
TGTGCCACCAGTGTTGGTACAGATACGCAGTATTTT
>TRBV7-9|NA|few|TRBJ1-1
CASSPALNRNTEAFF
TGTGCCAGCAGCCCAGCTCTGAACCGTAACACTGAAGCTTTCTTT
>TRBV18|NA|NA|TRBJ2-7
CASSPPAEATFLYF
TGTGCCAGCTCACCCCCAGCGGAAGCTACGTTTCTGTACTTC
>TRBV5-6|NA|few|TRBJ1-5
CASSLSWGGTQPQHF
TGTGCCAGCAGCTTATCTTGGGGCGGGACTCAGCCCCAGCATTTT